Sequencing of this T cell receptor beta chain was carried out in a study of response to subunit inactivated influenza vaccine. In germline, CDR1 is LGHDT, CDR2 YNNKEL (reference sequence). The CDR3 sequence is 15 residues long. The V and J ends lost 3 bases and 7 bases, in that order; junction bases with no gene match: 7. TCRdb independently ran MiXCR on the RT-PCR reads; one entry per CDR3 protein. The sample records around 320,000 distinct CDR3 sequences, 20% to 25% being singletons. The receptor comes from a man between 45 and 75 years old who received an inactivated influenza vaccine. The rearrangement uses TRBV3-1 and TRBJ2-4; 9 bases are a match to TRBD2. Sequencing used PBMCs from blood, obtained 21 months after vaccination. CDR3 bases: TGTGCCAGCAGCCACCTCGCGGGGGGGAGGAACATTCAGTACTTC. This gives the protein CASSHLAGGRNIQYF.